There are many counts of the clone carrying this T cell receptor (beta chain). Germline V gene data show CDR1 as SGDLS and CDR2 as YYNGEE. V was shortened by 4 bases and J by 2 bases, with 8 bases between the two germline ends. CDR3 length: 13 amino acids. TCRdb re-called the 5' RACE reads with MiXCR, one entry per CDR3 protein. The table shows some 340,000 distinct CDR3 sequences, with about 4% occurring only once. This entry belongs to a study of T cells after yellow fever vaccination. The material sequenced was PBMCs, taken 5 days after the yellow fever booster vaccination. J is TRBJ2-3 and V is TRBV9; possibly TRBD1 or TRBD2 for D (5 bases each). The receptor was derived from a man aged 18 to 30 who received the YFV17D yellow fever vaccine. The CDR3 spells CASSRDHTDTQYF. In DNA, the CDR3 is TGTGCCAGCAGCCGGGACCACACAGATACGCAGTATTTT.